The 16 T cell receptor beta chains given below trace back to one sample, sequenced in a study of blood T cell repertoires in COVID-19. The repertoire was sequenced with immunoSEQ multiplex PCR; TCRdb's copy has only in-frame clones and lacks some. The sample lists about 130,000 clones; about four fifths were seen once. Sequenced input: peripheral blood. These receptors all stem from a woman aged 55 to 70 with acute or convalescent COVID-19.

V gene TRBV19 combines with J gene TRBJ2-2; D call uncertain. The CDR3 consists of 13 residues. V shed 8 bases and J shed 4 bases, with 11 bases lying between them. CDR1 and CDR2 from the germline V gene are LNHDA and SQIVND (reference sequence). CDR3 in DNA: TGTGCCAGTGATTTAGCCGCCACCGGGGAGCTGTTTTTT. This gives the protein CASDLAATGELFF.

This clone was counted a single time. The V and J genes are TRBV11-1 and TRBJ2-6; D not resolved. The CDR3 is 15 residues long. V lost 4 bases and J lost 0, with 7 bases in between. The germline CDR1 and CDR2 sequences are SGHAT and FQDESV (reference sequence). CDR3 DNA sequence: TGTGCCAGCAGCTCCCGTCTCTCTGGGGCCAACGTCCTGACTTTC. Translation: CASSSRLSGANVLTF. Combining the CDR3 with reference TRBV11-1 and TRBJ2-6 gives the whole variable domain EAEVAQSPRYKITEKSQAVAFWCDPISGHATLYWYRQILGQGPELLVQFQDESVVDDSQLPKDRFSAERLKGVDSTLKIQPAELGDSAMYLCASSSRLSGANVLTFGAGSRLTVL.

This chain links TRBV7-9 with TRBJ2-1; no definite D call. Germline V gene data show CDR1 as SEHNR and CDR2 as FQNEAQ (reference sequence). The CDR3 loop spans 12 amino acids. Trimming cost V 5 bases and J 8 bases, with 10 bases left between them. CDR3 in DNA: TGTGCCAGCAGCCCTCTTGAGGATGAGCAGTTCTTC. Translating gives CASSPLEDEQFF.

The CDR3 protein is CAWQGKGYNEQFF. In DNA, the CDR3 is TGTGCCTGGCAGGGCAAGGGATACAATGAGCAGTTCTTC. The V gene is TRBV30, the J gene TRBJ2-1; D might be TRBD1 (5 bases). Germline V gene data show CDR1 as GTSNPN and CDR2 as SVGIG (reference sequence). Trimming removed 5 bases at V and 4 bases at J, with 12 bases between. The CDR3 has 13 amino acids.

CDR3 DNA: TGTGCCACCAGTGAAAACTGCCGGGACAGGAGGGCCTACGAGCAGTACGTC. It specifies CATSENCRDRRAYEQYV. The genes are TRBV24-1 and TRBJ2-7; 8 bases are shared with TRBD1. Germline CDR1 is KGHDR and CDR2 is SFDVKD. V lost 4 bases to trimming and J lost 2 bases; unmatched junction nucleotides: 12. The CDR3 length is 17 residues.

This clone was observed a few times. This chain connects TRBV2 to TRBJ1-2; a possible D gene is TRBD1 (6 bases). CDR1 is SNHLY and CDR2 is FYNNEI in the germline V gene. Trimming stripped 6 bases from V and 0 bases from J, with 14 bases between. This CDR3 has 15 residues. CDR3 nucleotides: TGTGCCAGCAGAGCGTCCCGGACAGCTAACTATGGCTACACCTTC. This gives the protein CASRASRTANYGYTF.

J is TRBJ1-2 and V is TRBV13, with 7 bases identical to TRBD1. The germline V gene has CDR1 PRHDT and CDR2 FYEKMQ (reference sequence). With 1 base clipped from V and 3 bases from J, the junction kept 8 bases outside the gene matches. There are 16 residues in the CDR3. The CDR3 region has the DNA TGTGCCAGCAGCTTAGCGGGTGGGCAGGGGGACTATGGCTACACCTTC. Translation gives CASSLAGGQGDYGYTF.

This clone was seen only a few times. The V call is TRBV4-1, the J call TRBJ1-2; D is unclear. The V end lost 4 bases, the J end lost 8 bases, and 23 bases lay between the germline ends. Germline CDR1 is MGHRA and CDR2 is YSYEKL. The CDR3 consists of 16 residues. CDR3 bases: TGCGCCAGCAGCCCCGGGATACAGCTTCTCTATGACGGCTACACCTTC. This codes for CASSPGIQLLYDGYTF.

The chain employs TRBV6-5 and TRBJ1-2, with D possibly TRBD1 on 6 matching bases. CDR3 length equals 12 residues. Germline V gene data show CDR1 as MNHEY and CDR2 as SVGAGI. Trimming shortened V by 8 bases and J by 2 bases, and 9 bases separated the two germline ends. In DNA, the CDR3 is TGTGCCAGCCGTACAGGGAACTATGGCTACACCTTC. Translation gives CASRTGNYGYTF.

This sequence joins TRBV12-3 or TRBV12-4 and TRBJ1-2, with 9 bases that match TRBD1. Trimming cost V 7 bases and J 7 bases; bases outside gene matches: 7. The CDR3 runs to 13 residues. The CDR3 sequence: CASTGTGPIGYTF. The CDR3 nucleotides are TGTGCCAGCACAGGGACAGGGCCTATTGGCTACACCTTC.

The rearrangement links TRBV10-2 to TRBJ1-2; 8 nucleotides align to TRBD1. Per germline, CDR1 WSHSY and CDR2 SAAADI. The length of the CDR3 is 13 residues. V was clipped by 6 bases and J by 7 bases; unmatched bases: 7. This chain's CDR3 is CASSPTGGRGYTF. CDR3 sequence (DNA): TGCGCCAGCAGCCCTACAGGGGGGCGTGGCTACACCTTC.

The chain uses TRBV19 and TRBJ1-2, with D uncertain. The length of the CDR3 is 11 residues. V was pared by 8 bases and J by 4 bases, with 8 bases between. CDR1 and CDR2 (germline): LNHDA, SQIVND (reference sequence). The CDR3 reads CASRGLYGYTF. CDR3 in DNA: TGTGCCAGTCGGGGTCTCTATGGCTACACCTTC.

This chain joins TRBV10-2 and TRBJ2-5, with 10 bases lining up with TRBD1. This CDR3 has 14 residues. The germline V gene encodes CDR1 WSHSY and CDR2 SAAADI. The trim removed 6 bases at V and 3 bases at J, leaving 4 bases unmatched. The CDR3 bases are TGCGCCAGCAGGCCAGGGACAGGGGAAGAGACCCAGTACTTC. Translated: CASRPGTGEETQYF.

This clone was seen only once. This rearrangement joins TRBV11-2 to TRBJ1-1; D is uncertain. This CDR3 is built from 12 residues. V was trimmed by 3 bases and J by 8 bases, leaving 10 bases between them. The germline gives CDR1 SGHAT, CDR2 FQNNGV. The DNA of the CDR3 is TGTGCCAGCAGCTTTAGCAGTTACGAAGCTTTCTTT. Its translation is CASSFSSYEAFF.

The chain joins TRBV6-5 to TRBJ1-1; D remains unclear. V was trimmed by 2 bases and J by 4 bases, leaving 14 bases between them. Germline CDR1 reads MNHEY; CDR2 reads SVGAGI. The CDR3 is made up of 15 amino acids. The CDR3 nucleotides are TGTGCCAGCAGTTACCGCCGTGCGGGGTCCACTGAAGCTTTCTTT. Amino acid sequence: CASSYRRAGSTEAFF.

The V gene is TRBV3-1 (or the pseudogene TRBV3-2), the J gene TRBJ1-1; D not certain. The CDR3 spans 12 residues. Trimming cost V 1 base and J 11 bases, with 11 bases left between them. Germline CDR1 and CDR2: LGHDT and YNNKEL (reference sequence). The CDR3 region is CASSQGGGRAFF. The CDR3 DNA reads as TGTGCCAGCAGCCAAGGCGGAGGGCGGGCTTTCTTT.